These 22 T cell receptor beta chains came from one sample sequenced in a study of T cell changes during pregnancy in multiple sclerosis (dated by TCRdb to between 2018 and 2021). Library construction relied on the immunoSEQ multiplex PCR assay. This immuneACCESS table, as held by TCRdb, lists in-frame sequences with V and J called but not all clones. Of the missing ones, under half trace to an unresolved V gene in checked studies; the others have no known cause. Here the sample has about 38,000 clones; 80% to 95% occur a single time. The top ten hold approximately 0.35% of the sample. Here the sequenced sample was CD4+ T cells from peripheral blood mononuclear cells, taken after pregnancy. The receptor set was obtained from a female donor in good health, enrolled as a control in a pregnancy study.

The CDR3 here is CASSSEGTNYNEQFF. The CDR3 nucleotides read TGTGCCAGCAGCTCCGAAGGGACTAACTACAATGAGCAGTTCTTC. V usage is TRBV5-4 and J usage is TRBJ2-1, with 7 bases matching TRBD2. The CDR3 totals 15 residues. Germline V gene lookup returns CDR1 SGHNT and CDR2 YYREEE (reference sequence). V lost 3 bases to trimming and J lost 3 bases; unmatched junction nucleotides: 6.

This sequence joins TRBV30 and TRBJ2-7, with 14 bases fitting TRBD2. Germline CDR1 GTSNPN, CDR2 SVGIG (reference sequence). The CDR3 is made up of 14 amino acids. The V and J ends lost 0 bases and 7 bases, in that order; junction bases with no gene match: 2. The CDR3 DNA sequence: TGTGCCTGGAGTGTGGGACTAGCGGGGGAGGAGCAGTACTTC. This encodes CAWSVGLAGEEQYF. Variable domain in full (rest from reference TRBV30 and TRBJ2-7): SQTIHQWPATLVQPVGSPLSLECTVEGTSNPNLYWYRQAAGRGLQLLFYSVGIGQISSEVPQNLSASRPQDRQFILSSKKLLLSDSGFYLCAWSVGLAGEEQYFGPGTRLTVT.

The CDR3 DNA sequence: TGCGCCAGCAGCTTACGCGGAATTTGGGACAGGAGCTCCTACGAGCAGTACTTC. Protein: CASSLRGIWDRSSYEQYF. The rearrangement links TRBV5-1 to TRBJ2-7; 8 bases match TRBD1. CDR3 size: 18 residues. J lost 0 bases, V lost 2 bases, and 13 bases had no gene match. CDR1 is SGHRS and CDR2 is YFSETQ in the germline V gene.

The chain has TRBV11-3 and TRBJ2-1; 11 nucleotides line up with TRBD2. V shed 5 bases, J shed 4 bases, and the junction held 7 bases outside the gene matches. CDR1 SGHNT and CDR2 YENEEA come from the germline V gene. The CDR3 is 16 residues long. Here the CDR3 reads CASSQARLAGYNEQFF. In DNA form, the CDR3 reads TGTGCCAGCAGCCAAGCCCGACTAGCGGGGTACAATGAGCAGTTCTTC.

This chain uses TRBV6-1 with TRBJ2-5, with a tentative D call TRBD1 (7 bases). The V end was cut by 1 base, the J end by 2 bases, with 11 bases between. There are 15 residues in the CDR3. CDR1 and CDR2 (germline): MNHNS, SASEGT. CDR3 bases: TGTGCCAGCAGTGAAGTCAGGGGGAGGCAAGAGACCCAGTACTTC. It codes for CASSEVRGRQETQYF.

The chain uses TRBV5-1 and TRBJ2-7; maybe TRBD2 (5 bases). Trimming cost V 4 bases and J 5 bases, with 13 bases left between them. The CDR3 runs 13 residues. The germline V gene encodes CDR1 SGHRS and CDR2 YFSETQ. The CDR3 is CASSGENSHEQYF. For the CDR3, the DNA is TGCGCCAGCAGCGGGGAGAACTCACACGAGCAGTACTTC.

The chain carries TRBV10-3 and TRBJ1-4; 7 nucleotides align to TRBD1. CDR1 is ENHRY, CDR2 SYGVKD, per germline. The CDR3 is 14 amino acids. Unmatched junction bases numbered 5, after V lost 6 bases and J lost 4 bases. This CDR3 reads CAIRRDRDNEKLFF. CDR3 in DNA: TGTGCCATCAGGAGGGACAGAGATAATGAAAAACTGTTTTTT.

The genes are TRBV18 and TRBJ1-1, with a possible D match to TRBD1 (6 bases). Germline lookup yields CDR1 KGHSH and CDR2 LQKENI. Trimming cost V 5 bases and J 10 bases, with 20 bases left between them. CDR3 length: 14 residues. The CDR3 loop reads CASSSDRFSGVAFF. For the CDR3, the DNA is TGTGCCAGCTCATCCGACAGGTTTAGTGGGGTAGCTTTCTTT. The full variable domain, its missing parts supplied by reference TRBV18 and TRBJ1-1, is NAGVMQNPRHLVRRRGQEARLRCSPMKGHSHVYWYRQLPEEGLKFMVYLQKENIIDESGMPKERFSAEFPKEGPSILRIQQVVRGDSAAYFCASSSDRFSGVAFFGQGTRLTVV.

The CDR3: CASMSEGRNTGELFF. The CDR3 region has the DNA TGTGCCAGTATGTCGGAGGGGCGGAACACCGGGGAGCTGTTTTTT. This chain uses TRBV19 with TRBJ2-2, with a tentative D call TRBD2 (6 bases). V shed 7 bases and J shed 1 base, with 13 bases lying between them. The CDR3 is 15 amino acids. Germline V lookup: CDR1 LNHDA, CDR2 SQIVND (reference sequence).

The chain is built from TRBV6-5 and TRBJ1-2; the D is unclear. The CDR3 extends over 15 amino acids. Germline CDR1 reads MNHEY; CDR2 reads SVGAGI. Trimming stripped 2 bases from V and 1 base from J, with 11 bases between. The CDR3 DNA reads TGTGCCAGCAGTTACGGCGGTTCCGTTAACTATGGCTACACCTTC. Translating gives CASSYGGSVNYGYTF.

The table lists this clone with a count of one. The chain employs TRBV7-9 and TRBJ1-1; TRBD1 is a possible D gene (5 bases). CDR3 length equals 15 residues. Germline CDR1 and CDR2: SEHNR and FQNEAQ (reference sequence). The V end lost 5 bases, the J end lost 3 bases, and 16 bases lay between the germline ends. The CDR3 DNA reads TGTGCCAGCAGCCCCCGTCCCGGGGGGGACACTGAAGCTTTCTTT. It is translated as CASSPRPGGDTEAFF. Full variable domain (missing parts from reference TRBV7-9 and TRBJ1-1): DTGVSQNPRHKITKRGQNVTFRCDPISEHNRLYWYRQTLGQGPEFLTYFQNEAQLEKSRLLSDRFSAERPKGSFSTLEIQRTEQGDSAMYLCASSPRPGGDTEAFFGQGTRLTVV.

CDR3 protein: CSVRTGAAMGAFF. CDR3 DNA: TGCAGCGTCAGGACAGGGGCCGCCATGGGTGCTTTCTTT. The chain uses TRBV29-1 and TRBJ1-1; 9 positions agree with TRBD1. The CDR3 is made up of 13 amino acids. J gave up 11 bases and V 6 bases, and 13 bases lay outside the gene matches. Per germline, CDR1 SQVTM and CDR2 ANQGSEA.

The rearrangement joins TRBV4-3 to TRBJ1-3, with D perhaps TRBD1 (5 bases). The CDR3 runs to 16 residues. Trimming shortened V by 0 bases and J by 0 bases, and 9 bases separated the two germline ends. CDR1 LGHNA and CDR2 YSLEER come from the germline V gene. The CDR3 DNA reads TGCGCCAGCAGCCAAGATTCGGACATCTCTGGAAACACCATATATTTT. This gives the protein CASSQDSDISGNTIYF.

The chain uses TRBV30 and TRBJ1-1; D is possibly TRBD1 (5 bases). Trimming shortened V by 2 bases and J by 4 bases, and 17 bases separated the two germline ends. The germline CDR1 and CDR2 sequences are GTSNPN and SVGIG (reference sequence). The CDR3 contains 15 residues. The CDR3 DNA reads as TGTGCCTGGAGTTTCAACACCTTGGGGGGCACTGAAGCTTTCTTT. Its translation is CAWSFNTLGGTEAFF.

The chain couples TRBV7-9 to TRBJ2-1; 9 bases fit TRBD2. This CDR3 region has 16 residues. Germline CDR1 SEHNR, CDR2 FQNEAQ (reference sequence). V trimming: 5 bases; J trimming: 4 bases; junction bases outside the gene matches: 9. The CDR3 loop is CASSPSRLAGYNEQFF. The CDR3 nucleotides are TGTGCCAGCAGCCCCAGTAGGCTAGCGGGATACAATGAGCAGTTCTTC.

This clone was recorded only once. The rearrangement uses TRBV5-4 and TRBJ2-5; 13 bases match TRBD2. The CDR3 has 15 residues. J lost 5 bases, V lost 8 bases, and 9 bases had no gene match. The germline CDR1 and CDR2 sequences are SGHNT and YYREEE (reference sequence). CDR3 loop: CASHLELAGGETQYF. The CDR3 nucleotides read TGTGCCAGTCACCTAGAACTAGCGGGAGGGGAGACCCAGTACTTC.

This rearrangement joins TRBV18 to TRBJ1-5, with D perhaps matching TRBD1 (5 bases). This CDR3 is 17 amino acids long. Trimming removed 2 bases from V and 1 base from J, with 15 bases in between. Germline CDR1 reads KGHSH; CDR2 reads LQKENI. CDR3 nucleotides: TGTGCCAGCTCACCATCAGGGTCCGGCATAAGCAATCAGCCCCAGCATTTT. This codes for CASSPSGSGISNQPQHF. Full variable domain (outside the CDR3, taken from reference TRBV18 and TRBJ1-5): NAGVMQNPRHLVRRRGQEARLRCSPMKGHSHVYWYRQLPEEGLKFMVYLQKENIIDESGMPKERFSAEFPKEGPSILRIQQVVRGDSAAYFCASSPSGSGISNQPQHFGDGTRLSIL.

This chain uses TRBV6-1 with TRBJ2-3; 9 bases agree with TRBD2. Trimming removed 7 bases from V and 5 bases from J; junction bases left unmatched: 7. CDR1 and CDR2 from the germline V gene are MNHNS and SASEGT. The CDR3 has 14 residues. The CDR3 bases are TGTGCCAGCACCGGGACTAGCTTTGTAGATACGCAGTATTTT. Residues: CASTGTSFVDTQYF.

The chain joins TRBV2 to TRBJ1-5; weak D call: TRBD1 (6 bases). CDR1 is SNHLY and CDR2 is FYNNEI in the germline V gene. CDR3 size: 13 residues. V shed 7 bases and J shed 2 bases, with 9 bases lying between them. The CDR3 protein is CASKAGGNQPQHF. CDR3 nucleotides: TGTGCCAGCAAAGCAGGGGGCAATCAGCCCCAGCATTTT.

This clone was detected only once. The genes are TRBV11-2 and TRBJ1-1, with a weak D call TRBD1 (6 bases). Germline V gene data show CDR1 as SGHAT and CDR2 as FQNNGV. Trimming cost V 1 base and J 5 bases, with 17 bases left between them. This CDR3 has 16 residues. CDR3 protein: CASSLGMGARGTEAFF. CDR3 DNA sequence: TGTGCCAGCAGCTTAGGTATGGGGGCTAGGGGGACTGAAGCTTTCTTT. Full variable domain (remainder filled in from reference TRBV11-2 and TRBJ1-1): EAGVAQSPRYKIIEKRQSVAFWCNPISGHATLYWYQQILGQGPKLLIQFQNNGVVDDSQLPKDRFSAERLKGVDSTLKIQPAKLEDSAVYLCASSLGMGARGTEAFFGQGTRLTVV.

The chain is built from TRBV6-5 and TRBJ1-3; TRBD1 agrees at 7 bases. The CDR3 length is 15 residues. The V gene end was trimmed by 4 bases and the J gene end by 9 bases; junction bases not matched to a gene: 12. Germline-derived CDR1 and CDR2 are MNHEY and SVGAGI. CDR3 residues: CASSSDRAPGATIYF. The CDR3 DNA reads as TGTGCCAGCAGTTCTGACAGGGCGCCCGGGGCCACCATATATTTT.

The rearrangement joins TRBV6-4 to TRBJ2-3; 14 bases match TRBD2. The V gene end was trimmed by 7 bases and the J gene end by 0 bases; junction bases not matched to a gene: 6. The V gene's germline CDR1 is MRHNA and CDR2 SNTAGT. The CDR3 loop spans 17 amino acids. The CDR3 protein is CASTPGLAGDSTDTQYF. The CDR3 nucleotides are TGTGCCAGCACTCCGGGACTAGCGGGGGATAGCACAGATACGCAGTATTTT.